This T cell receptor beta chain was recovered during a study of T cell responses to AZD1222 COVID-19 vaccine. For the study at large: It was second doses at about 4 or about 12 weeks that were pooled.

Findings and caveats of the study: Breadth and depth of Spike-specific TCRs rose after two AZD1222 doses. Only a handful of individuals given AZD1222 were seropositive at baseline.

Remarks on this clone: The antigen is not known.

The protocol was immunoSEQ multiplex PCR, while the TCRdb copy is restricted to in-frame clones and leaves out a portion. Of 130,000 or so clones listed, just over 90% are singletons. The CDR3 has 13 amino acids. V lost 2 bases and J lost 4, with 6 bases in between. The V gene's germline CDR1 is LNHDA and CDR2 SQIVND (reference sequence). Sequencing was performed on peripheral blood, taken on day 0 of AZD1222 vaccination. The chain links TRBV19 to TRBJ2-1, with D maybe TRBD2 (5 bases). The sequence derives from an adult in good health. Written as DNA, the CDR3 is TGTGCCAGTAGTATAAGGAGGTACAATGAGCAGTTCTTC. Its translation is CASSIRRYNEQFF.